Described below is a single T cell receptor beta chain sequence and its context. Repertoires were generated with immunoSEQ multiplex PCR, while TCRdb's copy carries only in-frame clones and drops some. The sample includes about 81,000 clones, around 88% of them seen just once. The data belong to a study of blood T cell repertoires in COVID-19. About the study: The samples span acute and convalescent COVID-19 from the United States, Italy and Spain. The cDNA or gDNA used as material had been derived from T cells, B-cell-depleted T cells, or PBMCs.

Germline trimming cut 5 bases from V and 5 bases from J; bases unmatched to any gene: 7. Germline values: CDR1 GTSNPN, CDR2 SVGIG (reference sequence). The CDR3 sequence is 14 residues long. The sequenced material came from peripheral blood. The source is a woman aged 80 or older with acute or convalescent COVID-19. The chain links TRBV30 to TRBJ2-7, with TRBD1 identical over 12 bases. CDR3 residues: CAWDRDRGLNEQYF. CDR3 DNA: TGTGCCTGGGACCGGGACAGGGGGCTCAACGAGCAGTACTTC.